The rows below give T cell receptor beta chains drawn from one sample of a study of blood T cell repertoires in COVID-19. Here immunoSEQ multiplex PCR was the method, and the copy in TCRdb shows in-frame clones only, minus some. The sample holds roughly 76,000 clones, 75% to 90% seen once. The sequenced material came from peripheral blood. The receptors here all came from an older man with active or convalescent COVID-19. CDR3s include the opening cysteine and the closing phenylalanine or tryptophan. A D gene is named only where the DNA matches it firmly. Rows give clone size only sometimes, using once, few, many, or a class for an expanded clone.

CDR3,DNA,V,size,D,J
CASSSRTGEAEKLFF,TGCGCCAGCAGCTCCCGGACAGGGGAGGCCGAAAAACTGTTTTTT,TRBV5-1,-,TRBD1,TRBJ1-4
CASSAPMSRNSPLHF,TGTGCCAGCAGCGCCCCAATGAGTCGGAATTCACCCCTCCACTTT,TRBV9,-,-,TRBJ1-6
CSVVGGGPITYEQYF,TGCAGCGTTGTGGGGGGGGGTCCGATCACCTACGAGCAGTACTTC,TRBV29-1,-,TRBD2,TRBJ2-7
CASSPGTVEDTQYF,TGTGCCAGCAGCCCTGGGACAGTCGAGGATACGCAGTATTTT,TRBV7-9,-,TRBD1,TRBJ2-3
CASRKLATYEQYF,TGTGCCAGCAGGAAACTAGCTACCTACGAGCAGTACTTC,TRBV2,-,-,TRBJ2-7
CASRWEGSYNEQFF,TGTGCCAGCAGGTGGGAGGGATCCTACAATGAGCAGTTCTTC,TRBV27,few,TRBD2,TRBJ2-1
CASGDRVTDTQYF,TGCGCCAGCGGGGACAGGGTAACAGATACGCAGTATTTT,TRBV5-1,-,TRBD1,TRBJ2-3
CASSPQGTTFQETQYF,TGTGCCAGCAGCCCCCAGGGGACTACCTTCCAAGAGACCCAGTACTTC,TRBV7-2,-,-,TRBJ2-5
CASSEQNKPGNTIYF,TGTGCCAGCAGTGAACAGAACAAACCTGGAAACACCATATATTTT,TRBV6-1,once,-,TRBJ1-3
CASSPGLAGINEQFF,TGTGCCAGCAGCCCGGGACTAGCGGGAATCAATGAGCAGTTCTTC,TRBV4-2,-,TRBD2,TRBJ2-1
CASSQDVGSANEKLFF,TGCGCCAGCAGCCAAGATGTAGGCAGCGCTAATGAAAAACTGTTTTTT,TRBV4-3,-,-,TRBJ1-4
CASSIGLERATDTQYF,TGTGCCAGTAGTATAGGGTTGGAGCGGGCGACAGATACGCAGTATTTT,TRBV19,-,-,TRBJ2-3
CASRAGTSGYEQYF,TGTGCCAGCAGGGCCGGGACTAGCGGCTACGAGCAGTACTTC,TRBV6-6,-,TRBD2,TRBJ2-7
CASSPRFLDTGELFF,TGTGCCAGCAGCCCACGGTTCCTCGACACCGGGGAGCTGTTTTTT,TRBV3-1/TRBV3-2,-,-,TRBJ2-2
CASTRDRGQSTEAFF,TGTGCCAGCACTCGGGACAGGGGGCAAAGCACTGAAGCTTTCTTT,TRBV7-9,-,TRBD1,TRBJ1-1
CASSTGQGINEKLFF,TGTGCCAGTAGTACGGGACAGGGGATTAATGAAAAACTGTTTTTT,TRBV19,-,TRBD1,TRBJ1-4
CASSLLETSDNEQFF,TGTGCCAGCAGCTTGCTTGAGACTAGCGACAATGAGCAGTTCTTC,TRBV5-6,-,TRBD2,TRBJ2-1
CASSLRRNTEAFF,TGCGCCAGCAGCTTGAGGAGGAACACTGAAGCTTTCTTT,TRBV5-1,-,-,TRBJ1-1
CASSGEGFIREYMNTEAFF,TGTGCCAGCAGCGGCGAGGGTTTTATAAGGGAATACATGAACACTGAAGCTTTCTTT,TRBV7-8,-,-,TRBJ1-1
CASRGLAGRTDTQYF,TGTGCCAGCAGAGGGCTAGCGGGGCGCACAGATACGCAGTATTTT,TRBV28,once,TRBD2,TRBJ2-3
CASSWDRGLLQPQHF,TGTGCCAGCAGCTGGGACAGGGGGCTTCTTCAGCCCCAGCATTTT,TRBV6-2/TRBV6-3,-,TRBD1,TRBJ1-5
CASRLQKRDLPYEQYF,TGTGCAAGTCGCCTTCAGAAGCGGGATCTCCCCTACGAGCAGTACTTC,TRBV12-2,-,-,TRBJ2-7
CAIAKGGQGASPLHF,TGTGCCATCGCCAAAGGGGGACAGGGGGCTTCACCCCTCCACTTT,TRBV10-3,once,TRBD1,TRBJ1-6
CASRRAGTSGSNEQFF,TGTGCCAGCAGAAGAGCCGGGACTAGCGGGAGCAATGAGCAGTTCTTC,TRBV27,-,TRBD2,TRBJ2-1
CASSRGGYIYNEQFF,TGCGCCAGCAGCAGAGGTGGATATATCTACAATGAGCAGTTCTTC,TRBV5-1,-,-,TRBJ2-1
CASSEATRETQYF,TGCGCCAGCAGTGAGGCCACCAGAGAGACCCAGTACTTC,TRBV10-2,-,-,TRBJ2-5
CASSPGQGAIYEQYF,TGTGCCAGCAGCCCTGGACAGGGGGCGATCTACGAGCAGTACTTC,TRBV7-2,-,TRBD1,TRBJ2-7
CASTASGRIEQFF,TGTGCCAGCACGGCTAGCGGGAGGATTGAGCAGTTCTTC,TRBV6-5,-,TRBD2,TRBJ2-1
CASSLISGFAEAFF,TGTGCCAGCAGTTTAATTTCAGGGTTCGCTGAAGCTTTCTTT,TRBV28,-,-,TRBJ1-1
CASSYGSPTYNEQFF,TGCGCCAGCAGCTACGGGAGTCCAACCTACAATGAGCAGTTCTTC,TRBV5-1,once,-,TRBJ2-1
CASSLQGARGDTQYF,TGCGCCAGCAGCTTACAGGGGGCGAGGGGAGATACGCAGTATTTT,TRBV5-1,-,TRBD1,TRBJ2-3
CASSQETFAYEQYF,TGTGCCAGCAGCCAAGAAACATTTGCCTACGAGCAGTACTTC,TRBV3-1/TRBV3-2,-,-,TRBJ2-7
CASSSPGTKKYGYTF,TGTGCCAGCAGTTCGCCCGGGACAAAGAAGTATGGCTACACCTTC,TRBV28,-,-,TRBJ1-2
CASSSFSGSFYNEQFF,TGTGCCAGCAGCTCCTTTAGCGGGAGCTTCTACAATGAGCAGTTCTTC,TRBV5-6,-,TRBD2,TRBJ2-1
CASSDRTVLEPQHF,TGTGCCAGCAGTGATAGGACAGTCCTCGAGCCCCAGCATTTT,TRBV2,-,-,TRBJ1-5